This T cell receptor (beta chain) was captured in a study of T cell responses to AZD1222 COVID-19 vaccine. Profiling relied on immunoSEQ multiplex PCR, and the TCRdb table lists in-frame clones only, not all of them. This table holds over 120,000 clones, around 93% found once. As concerns this clone: Its antigen is still unknown.

General study findings and limits: In a largely white British group with more females than males, clonal diversity was possibly underestimated.

The length of the CDR3 is 15 residues. Germline CDR1 is MNHEY and CDR2 is SVGEGT. Deletions cut 5 bases from V and 1 base from J, with 12 bases between. The sequenced sample was peripheral blood, obtained 28 days after the second AZD1222 dose. The TCR comes from an adult who received the AZD1222 COVID-19 vaccine. The chain has TRBV6-2 or TRBV6-3 and TRBJ1-5, with unresolved D. CDR3 sequence (DNA): TGTGCCAGCAGTATCATGTACGGGAGCAATCAGCCCCAGCATTTT. It encodes CASSIMYGSNQPQHF.